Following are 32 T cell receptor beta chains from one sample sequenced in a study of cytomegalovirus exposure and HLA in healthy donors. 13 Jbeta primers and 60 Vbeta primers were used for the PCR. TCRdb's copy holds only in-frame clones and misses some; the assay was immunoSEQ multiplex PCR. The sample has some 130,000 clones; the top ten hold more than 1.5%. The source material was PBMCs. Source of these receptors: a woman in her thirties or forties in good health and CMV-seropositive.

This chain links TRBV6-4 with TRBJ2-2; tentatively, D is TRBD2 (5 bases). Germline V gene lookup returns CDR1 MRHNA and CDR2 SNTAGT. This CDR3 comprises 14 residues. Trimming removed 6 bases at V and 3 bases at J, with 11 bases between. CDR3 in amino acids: CASSPGSDTGELFF. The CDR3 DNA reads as TGTGCCAGCAGCCCGGGATCGGACACCGGGGAGCTGTTTTTT.

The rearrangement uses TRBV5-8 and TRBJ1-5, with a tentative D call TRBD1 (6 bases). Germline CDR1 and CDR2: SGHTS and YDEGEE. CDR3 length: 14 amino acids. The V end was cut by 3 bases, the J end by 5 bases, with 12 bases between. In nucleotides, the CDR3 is TGTGCCAGCAGCTGGACAGACTTTGATCAGCCCCAGCATTTT. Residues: CASSWTDFDQPQHF.

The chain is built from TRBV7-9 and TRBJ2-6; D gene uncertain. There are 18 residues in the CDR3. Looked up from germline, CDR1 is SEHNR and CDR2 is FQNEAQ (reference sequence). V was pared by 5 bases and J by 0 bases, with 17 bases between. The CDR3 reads CASSPGRGIASGANVLTF. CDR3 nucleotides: TGTGCCAGCAGCCCTGGTAGAGGAATCGCCTCTGGGGCCAACGTCCTGACTTTC.

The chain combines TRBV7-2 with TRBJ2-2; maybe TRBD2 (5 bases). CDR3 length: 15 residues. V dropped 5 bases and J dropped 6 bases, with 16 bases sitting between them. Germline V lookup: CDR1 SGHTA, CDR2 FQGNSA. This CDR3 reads CASSTELVPPGELFF. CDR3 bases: TGTGCCAGCAGCACTGAACTAGTCCCCCCCGGGGAGCTGTTTTTT. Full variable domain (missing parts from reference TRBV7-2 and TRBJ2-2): GAGVSQSPSNKVTEKGKDVELRCDPISGHTALYWYRQSLGQGLEFLIYFQGNSAPDKSGLPSDRFSAERTGGSVSTLTIQRTQQEDSAVYLCASSTELVPPGELFFGEGSRLTVL.

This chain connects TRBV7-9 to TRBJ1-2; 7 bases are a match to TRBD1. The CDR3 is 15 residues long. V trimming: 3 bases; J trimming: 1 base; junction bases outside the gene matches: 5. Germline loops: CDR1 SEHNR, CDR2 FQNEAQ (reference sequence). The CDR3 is CASSFWDRDNYGYTF. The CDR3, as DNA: TGTGCCAGCAGCTTCTGGGACAGAGATAACTATGGCTACACCTTC.

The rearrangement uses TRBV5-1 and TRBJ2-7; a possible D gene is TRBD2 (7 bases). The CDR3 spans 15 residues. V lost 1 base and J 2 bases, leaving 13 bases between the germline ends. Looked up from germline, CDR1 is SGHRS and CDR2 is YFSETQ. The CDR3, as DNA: TGCGCCAGCAGCTTGAGGGGGGGAATGGCCTACGAGCAGTACTTC. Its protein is CASSLRGGMAYEQYF.

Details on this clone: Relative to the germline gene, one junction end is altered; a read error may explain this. CDR3 sequence reads: CASEGDGNRPQHF. The CDR3 bases are TGTGCCAGTGAGGGGGACGGCAATCGGCCCCAGCATTTT. The V gene is TRBV25-1, the J gene TRBJ1-5, with a tentative D call TRBD1 (6 bases). The CDR3 sequence is 13 residues long. CDR1 is MGHDK, CDR2 SYGVNS, per germline.

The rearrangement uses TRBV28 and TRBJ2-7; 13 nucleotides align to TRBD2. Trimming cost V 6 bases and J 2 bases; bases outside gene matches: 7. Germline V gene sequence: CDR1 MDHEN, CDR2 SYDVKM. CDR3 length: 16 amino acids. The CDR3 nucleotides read TGTGCCAGCAGCCCGGGACTAGCGGGAAAGACCTACGAGCAGTACTTC. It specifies CASSPGLAGKTYEQYF.

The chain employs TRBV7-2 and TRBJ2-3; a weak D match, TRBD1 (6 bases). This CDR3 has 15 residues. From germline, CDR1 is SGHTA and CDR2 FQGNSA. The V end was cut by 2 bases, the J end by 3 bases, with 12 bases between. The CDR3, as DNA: TGTGCCAGCAGCTTACGCAGGGGATTGACAGATACGCAGTATTTT. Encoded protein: CASSLRRGLTDTQYF.

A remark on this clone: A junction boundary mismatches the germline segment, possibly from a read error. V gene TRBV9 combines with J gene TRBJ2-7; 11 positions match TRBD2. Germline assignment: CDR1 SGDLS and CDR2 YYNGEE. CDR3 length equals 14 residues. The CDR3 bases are TGTGCCAGCAGCGTTACTAGCGGGAGAGACGAGCAGCACTTC. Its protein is CASSVTSGRDEQHF.

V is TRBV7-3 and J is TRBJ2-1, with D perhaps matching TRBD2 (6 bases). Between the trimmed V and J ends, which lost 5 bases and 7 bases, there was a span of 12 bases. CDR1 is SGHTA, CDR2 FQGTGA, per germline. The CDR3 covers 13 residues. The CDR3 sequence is CASSRPGSNEQFF. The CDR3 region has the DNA TGTGCCAGCAGCCGCCCCGGGAGTAATGAGCAGTTCTTC.

The CDR3 spells CASSVGGGGNTEAFF. DNA of the CDR3: TGTGCCAGTAGTGTTGGGGGGGGAGGAAACACTGAAGCTTTCTTT. The chain employs TRBV19 and TRBJ1-1; possible D gene TRBD1, 5 bases. Germline loops: CDR1 LNHDA, CDR2 SQIVND (reference sequence). This CDR3 has 15 residues. V lost 5 bases to trimming and J lost 2 bases, with 15 bases between them.

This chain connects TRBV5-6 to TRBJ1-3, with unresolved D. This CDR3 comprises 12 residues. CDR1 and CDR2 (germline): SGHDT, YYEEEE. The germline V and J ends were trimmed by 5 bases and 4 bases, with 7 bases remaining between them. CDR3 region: CASRRHGNTIYF. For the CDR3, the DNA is TGTGCCAGCAGGAGACACGGAAACACCATATATTTT.

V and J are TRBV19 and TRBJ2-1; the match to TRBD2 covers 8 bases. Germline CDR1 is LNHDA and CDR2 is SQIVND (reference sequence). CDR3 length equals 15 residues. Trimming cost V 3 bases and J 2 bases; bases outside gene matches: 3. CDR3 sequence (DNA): TGTGCCAGTAGTATGTCAGCGGGGGCCTACAATGAGCAGTTCTTC. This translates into CASSMSAGAYNEQFF.

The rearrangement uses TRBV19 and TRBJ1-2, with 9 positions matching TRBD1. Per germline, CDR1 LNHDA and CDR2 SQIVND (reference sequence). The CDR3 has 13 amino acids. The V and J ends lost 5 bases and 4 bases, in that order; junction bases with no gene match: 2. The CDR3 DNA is TGTGCCAGTAGTCGGGACAGGGCCTATGGCTACACCTTC. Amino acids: CASSRDRAYGYTF.

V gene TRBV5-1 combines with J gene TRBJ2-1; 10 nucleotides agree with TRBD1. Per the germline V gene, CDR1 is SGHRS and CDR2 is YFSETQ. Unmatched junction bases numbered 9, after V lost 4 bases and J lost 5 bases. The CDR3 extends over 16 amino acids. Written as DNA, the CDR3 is TGCGCCAGCAGCCTTTCCCGGGACAGGGGCCACAATGAGCAGTTCTTC. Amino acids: CASSLSRDRGHNEQFF.

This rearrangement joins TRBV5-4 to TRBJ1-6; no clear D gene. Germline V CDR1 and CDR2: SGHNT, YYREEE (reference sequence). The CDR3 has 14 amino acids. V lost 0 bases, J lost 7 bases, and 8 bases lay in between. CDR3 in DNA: TGTGCCAGCAGCTTGGTACAGCCGAATTCACCCCTCCACTTT. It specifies CASSLVQPNSPLHF.

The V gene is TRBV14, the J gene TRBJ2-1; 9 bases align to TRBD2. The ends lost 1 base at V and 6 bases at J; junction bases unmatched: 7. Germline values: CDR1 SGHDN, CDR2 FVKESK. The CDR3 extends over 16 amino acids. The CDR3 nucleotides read TGTGCCAGCAGCCAAGGGAGCGGGAGGTTAGGCAATGAGCAGTTCTTC. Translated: CASSQGSGRLGNEQFF.

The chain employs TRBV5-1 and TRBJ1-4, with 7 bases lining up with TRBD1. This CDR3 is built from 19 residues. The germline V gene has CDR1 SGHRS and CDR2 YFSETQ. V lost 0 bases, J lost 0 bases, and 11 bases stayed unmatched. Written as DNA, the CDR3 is TGCGCCAGCAGCTTGGGAGGGGGCCATGCCGGAGCAACTAATGAAAAACTGTTTTTT. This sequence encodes CASSLGGGHAGATNEKLFF.

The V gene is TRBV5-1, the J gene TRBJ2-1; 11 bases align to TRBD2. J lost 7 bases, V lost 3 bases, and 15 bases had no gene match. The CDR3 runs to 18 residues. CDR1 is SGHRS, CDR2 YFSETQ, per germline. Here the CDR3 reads CASSSHPGLAVLGNEQFF. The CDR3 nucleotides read TGCGCCAGCAGCTCACATCCGGGACTAGCGGTCCTAGGGAATGAGCAGTTCTTC.

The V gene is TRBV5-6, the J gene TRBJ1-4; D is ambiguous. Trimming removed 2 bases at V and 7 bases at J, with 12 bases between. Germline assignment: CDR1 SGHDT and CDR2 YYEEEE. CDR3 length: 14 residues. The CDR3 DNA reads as TGTGCCAGCAGCTTTGCGCCGTTACGTGAAAAACTGTTTTTT. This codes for CASSFAPLREKLFF.

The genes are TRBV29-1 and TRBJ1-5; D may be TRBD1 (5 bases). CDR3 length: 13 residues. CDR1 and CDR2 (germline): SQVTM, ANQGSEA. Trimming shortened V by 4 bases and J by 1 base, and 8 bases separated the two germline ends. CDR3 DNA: TGCAGCGTTGGGAGGGGAAGCAATCAGCCCCAGCATTTT. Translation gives CSVGRGSNQPQHF. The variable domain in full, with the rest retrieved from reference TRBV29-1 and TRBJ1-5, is SAVISQKPSRDICQRGTSLTIQCQVDSQVTMMFWYRQQPGQSLTLIATANQGSEATYESGFVIDKFPISRPNLTFSTLTVSNMSPEDSSIYLCSVGRGSNQPQHFGDGTRLSIL.

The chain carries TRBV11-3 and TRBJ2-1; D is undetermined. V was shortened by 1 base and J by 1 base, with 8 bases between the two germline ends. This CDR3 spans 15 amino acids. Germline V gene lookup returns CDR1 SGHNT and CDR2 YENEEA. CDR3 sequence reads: CASSLAAVSYNEQFF. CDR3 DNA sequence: TGTGCCAGCAGCTTAGCGGCGGTATCCTACAATGAGCAGTTCTTC.

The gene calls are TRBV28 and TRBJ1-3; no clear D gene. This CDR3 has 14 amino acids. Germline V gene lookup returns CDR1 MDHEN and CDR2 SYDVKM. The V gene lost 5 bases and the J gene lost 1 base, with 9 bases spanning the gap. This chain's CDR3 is CASSPGFSGNTIYF. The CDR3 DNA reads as TGTGCCAGCAGTCCCGGGTTTTCTGGAAACACCATATATTTT. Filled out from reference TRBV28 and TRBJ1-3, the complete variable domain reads DVKVTQSSRYLVKRTGEKVFLECVQDMDHENMFWYRQDPGLGLRLIYFSYDVKMKEKGDIPEGYSVSREKKERFSLILESASTNQTSMYLCASSPGFSGNTIYFGEGSWLTVV.

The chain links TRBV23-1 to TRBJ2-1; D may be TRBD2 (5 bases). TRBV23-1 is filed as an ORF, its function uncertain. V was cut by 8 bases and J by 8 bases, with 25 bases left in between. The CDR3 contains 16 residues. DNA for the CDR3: TGCGCCAGCGGACGCGCCGGGCTAGGTTTCGGGGATGAGCAGTTCTTC. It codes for CASGRAGLGFGDEQFF.

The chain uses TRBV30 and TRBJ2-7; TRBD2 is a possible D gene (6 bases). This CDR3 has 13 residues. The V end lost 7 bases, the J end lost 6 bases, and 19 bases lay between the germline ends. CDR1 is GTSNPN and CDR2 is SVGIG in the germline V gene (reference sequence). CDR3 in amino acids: CAYLGGALREQYF. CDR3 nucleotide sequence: TGTGCCTACCTCGGGGGAGCGTTGCGCGAGCAGTACTTC.

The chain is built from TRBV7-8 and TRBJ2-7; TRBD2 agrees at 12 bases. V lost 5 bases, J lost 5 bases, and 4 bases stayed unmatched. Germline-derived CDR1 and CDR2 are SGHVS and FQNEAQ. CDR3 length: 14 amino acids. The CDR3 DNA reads TGTGCCAGCAGCCCTCGGACTAGCGGGAACGAGCAGTACTTC. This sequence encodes CASSPRTSGNEQYF.

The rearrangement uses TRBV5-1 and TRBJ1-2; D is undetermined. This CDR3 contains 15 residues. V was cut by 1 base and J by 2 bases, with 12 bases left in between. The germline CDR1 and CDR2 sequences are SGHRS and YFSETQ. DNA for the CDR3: TGCGCCAGCAGCTTGTCAACAGCCCTCAACTATGGCTACACCTTC. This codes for CASSLSTALNYGYTF.

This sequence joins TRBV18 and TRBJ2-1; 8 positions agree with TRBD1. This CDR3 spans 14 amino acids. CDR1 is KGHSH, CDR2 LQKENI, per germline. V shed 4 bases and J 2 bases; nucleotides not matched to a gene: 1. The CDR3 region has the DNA TGTGCCAGCTCACGGGGACAGGCCTACAATGAGCAGTTCTTC. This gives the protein CASSRGQAYNEQFF.

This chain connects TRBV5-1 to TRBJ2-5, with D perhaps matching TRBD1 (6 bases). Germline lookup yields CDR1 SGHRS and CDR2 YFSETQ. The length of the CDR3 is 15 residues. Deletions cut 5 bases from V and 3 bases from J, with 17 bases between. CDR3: CASSSGTRPEETQYF. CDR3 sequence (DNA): TGCGCCAGCAGTTCCGGGACAAGGCCCGAAGAGACCCAGTACTTC.

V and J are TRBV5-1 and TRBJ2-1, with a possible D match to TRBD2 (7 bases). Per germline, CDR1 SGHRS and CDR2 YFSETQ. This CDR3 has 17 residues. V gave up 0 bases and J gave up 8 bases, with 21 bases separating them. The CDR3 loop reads CASSLAGLAGAFYEQFF. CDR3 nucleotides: TGCGCCAGCAGCTTGGCCGGTTTGGCGGGGGCCTTCTATGAGCAGTTCTTC.

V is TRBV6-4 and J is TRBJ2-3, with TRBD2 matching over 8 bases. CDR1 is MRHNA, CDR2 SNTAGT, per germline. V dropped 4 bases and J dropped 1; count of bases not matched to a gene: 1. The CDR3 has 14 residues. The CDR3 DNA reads TGTGCCAGCAGTGCGACTAGCGGCACAGATACGCAGTATTTT. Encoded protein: CASSATSGTDTQYF.